Presented here are 4 T cell receptor beta chains from one specimen sequenced in a study of shared clonotypes between healthy human individuals. Using immunoSEQ multiplex PCR, the repertoire was profiled, and TCRdb retains in-frame clones only, with some absent. The repertoire has about 1.1 million clones, approximately 80% of them found once; the top ten carry approximately 0.52%. Sequencing was carried out using memory CD4+ T cells from PBMCs. Subset described: CD45RA-negative fraction. The receptor source for this set is a young man in good health. Some clones in this sample may be carry-over from other donors' samples.

This sequence joins TRBV4-2 and TRBJ2-2; a possible D gene is TRBD1 (6 bases). Per the germline V gene, CDR1 is LGHNA and CDR2 is YNFKEQ. This CDR3 contains 18 residues. V was shortened by 0 bases and J by 1 base, with 15 bases between the two germline ends. This CDR3 reads CASSQEQLGAGNTGELFF. The CDR3 nucleotides are TGTGCCAGCAGCCAAGAACAATTGGGGGCTGGGAACACCGGGGAGCTGTTTTTT.

The chain couples TRBV5-8 to TRBJ1-1; no reliable D call. This CDR3 comprises 15 residues. Trimming shortened V by 2 bases and J by 1 base, and 12 bases separated the two germline ends. The germline V gene encodes CDR1 SGHTS and CDR2 YDEGEE. The CDR3 nucleotides are TGTGCCAGCAGCTTACTAAAGGGAAAGAACACTGAAGCTTTCTTT. Its protein product is CASSLLKGKNTEAFF.

V and J are TRBV5-1 and TRBJ2-5, with D perhaps being TRBD1 or TRBD2 (5 bases each). Trimming took off 1 base at V and 3 bases at J, with 19 bases between the two ends. The CDR3 spans 17 residues. The germline V gene encodes CDR1 SGHRS and CDR2 YFSETQ. The CDR3 sequence: CASSLIGWGSLKETQYF. CDR3 bases: TGCGCCAGCAGCTTGATCGGTTGGGGGTCCCTAAAAGAGACCCAGTACTTC.

The chain couples TRBV27 to TRBJ2-1; 11 positions agree with TRBD1. Germline CDR1 reads MNHEY; CDR2 reads SMNVEV (reference sequence). This CDR3 has 19 residues. J gave up 0 bases and V 1 base, and 8 bases lay outside the gene matches. The chain's CDR3 is CASSLLGQGAQSSYNEQFF. CDR3 bases: TGTGCCAGCAGTTTATTAGGACAGGGGGCCCAGAGCTCCTACAATGAGCAGTTCTTC.